The 16 T cell receptor beta chains listed next were all sequenced from one sample in a study of shared clonotypes between healthy human individuals. Repertoires were generated with immunoSEQ multiplex PCR, while TCRdb's copy carries only in-frame clones and drops some. The sample lists around 2.3 million clones, almost 96% seen once, with roughly 0.13% in the top ten. The sample was naive CD4+ T cells sorted from blood. Indicated subset: CD45RA+ positively selected. The receptors stem from a young man in good health.

About this clone: At the DNA level, this CDR3 is encoded by other sequences in the same sample as well. This chain joins TRBV18 and TRBJ2-5, with D hard to call. The CDR3 totals 14 residues. V lost 0 bases to trimming and J lost 2 bases, with 7 bases between them. CDR1 and CDR2 from the germline V gene are KGHSH and LQKENI. For the CDR3, the DNA is TGTGCCAGCTCACCACCGCTATTACAAGAGACCCAGTACTTC. Translation gives CASSPPLLQETQYF.

The chain recombines TRBV9 with TRBJ2-3, with a possible D match to TRBD1 (6 bases). This CDR3 region has 14 residues. Germline V gene sequence: CDR1 SGDLS, CDR2 YYNGEE. V lost 0 bases and J 10 bases, leaving 15 bases between the germline ends. The CDR3 spells CASSVDMGAFSQYF. Here the CDR3 DNA reads TGTGCCAGCAGCGTAGACATGGGGGCTTTCTCGCAGTATTTT.

The chain uses TRBV2 and TRBJ1-2; D perhaps matches TRBD1 (5 bases). The CDR3 runs 13 residues. The V gene's germline CDR1 is SNHLY and CDR2 FYNNEI. Trimming pared 7 bases from V and 8 bases from J, leaving 17 bases between. CDR3 nucleotide sequence: TGTGCCAGCACCGACTCCGAGGGACGGGGCTACACCTTC. Its protein product is CASTDSEGRGYTF.

This clone came up once. The chain carries TRBV15 and TRBJ1-2; TRBD1 is a possible D gene (5 bases). V was shortened by 5 bases and J by 8 bases, with 15 bases between the two germline ends. The CDR3 consists of 13 residues. Looked up from germline, CDR1 is LNHNV and CDR2 is YYDKDF (reference sequence). CDR3: CATSGGSLLGYTF. The CDR3, as DNA: TGTGCCACCAGCGGGGGTTCGCTATTAGGCTACACCTTC.

The CDR3 region is CASRIPNQPQHF. For the CDR3, the DNA is TGTGCCAGCAGGATACCTAATCAGCCCCAGCATTTT. The genes are TRBV2 and TRBJ1-5; no clear D. Germline V CDR1 and CDR2: SNHLY, FYNNEI. This CDR3 region has 12 residues. Trimming removed 6 bases from V and 4 bases from J, with 7 bases in between.

V usage is TRBV19 and J usage is TRBJ1-6, with TRBD1 identical over 9 bases. Per the germline V gene, CDR1 is LNHDA and CDR2 is SQIVND (reference sequence). This CDR3 is 16 amino acids long. J gave up 7 bases and V 3 bases, and 7 bases lay outside the gene matches. Written as DNA, the CDR3 is TGTGCCAGTAGTATTGAGTCGACAGGGGGGAATTCACCCCTCCACTTT. Translated: CASSIESTGGNSPLHF.

The chain combines TRBV5-6 with TRBJ2-7; 10 bases match TRBD1. Germline CDR1 SGHDT, CDR2 YYEEEE. This CDR3 spans 16 amino acids. V was clipped by 4 bases and J by 2 bases; unmatched bases: 9. The CDR3: CASSPGGTGATYEQYF. CDR3 bases: TGTGCCAGCAGCCCGGGTGGGACAGGGGCCACCTACGAGCAGTACTTC.

Turning to this clone: Other nucleotide sequences in the sample specify the same CDR3. The chain carries TRBV10-3 and TRBJ2-1; D not resolved. This CDR3 region has 16 residues. The ends were cut back, 0 bases at V and 0 bases at J, with 9 bases in the middle. From germline, CDR1 is ENHRY and CDR2 SYGVKD. The DNA of the CDR3 is TGTGCCATCAGTGAGTCAGGCGGAAGCTCCTACAATGAGCAGTTCTTC. It specifies CAISESGGSSYNEQFF.

DNA for the CDR3: TGTGCCAGCAGCTTAGATCACAACACCCTGGGTACAGATACGCAGTATTTT. It encodes CASSLDHNTLGTDTQYF. V usage is TRBV11-2 and J usage is TRBJ2-3; D not certain. This CDR3 spans 17 amino acids. The germline V and J ends were trimmed by 0 bases and 3 bases, with 16 bases remaining between them. Germline CDR1 and CDR2: SGHAT and FQNNGV.

The chain has TRBV9 and TRBJ1-1, with 8 nucleotides matching TRBD1. CDR1 is SGDLS, CDR2 YYNGEE, per germline. The CDR3 contains 15 residues. The ends lost 4 bases at V and 6 bases at J; junction bases unmatched: 11. The CDR3 protein is CASSQRTGSEAEAFF. As DNA, the CDR3 is TGTGCCAGCAGCCAACGGACAGGGTCAGAGGCTGAAGCTTTCTTT.

This clone was seen just once. The V gene is TRBV5-6, the J gene TRBJ2-5, with 9 bases that match TRBD1. The CDR3 totals 15 residues. The V and J ends lost 2 bases and 1 base, in that order; junction bases with no gene match: 3. CDR1 is SGHDT and CDR2 is YYEEEE in the germline V gene. The CDR3 DNA follows: TGTGCCAGCAGCTTCGGGACAGGGCTCCAAGAGACCCAGTACTTC. This codes for CASSFGTGLQETQYF.

The chain employs TRBV6-5 and TRBJ2-2; tentatively, D is TRBD2 (6 bases). The CDR3 runs to 13 residues. Trimming removed 6 bases from V and 5 bases from J, with 10 bases in between. In germline, CDR1 is MNHEY, CDR2 SVGAGI. The DNA for the CDR3 is TGTGCCAGCAGCGGGACTGTTACCGGGGAGCTGTTTTTT. Translation: CASSGTVTGELFF.

The CDR3 DNA reads as TGTGCCTGGAGTCCAGGACAGGGGCGTTGGAAGACCCAGTACTTC. This encodes CAWSPGQGRWKTQYF. The rearrangement uses TRBV30 and TRBJ2-5; the match to TRBD1 covers 9 bases. Germline lookup yields CDR1 GTSNPN and CDR2 SVGIG (reference sequence). CDR3 size: 15 residues. The junction had 10 bases not matched to a gene; V was cut back by 2 bases and J by 6 bases.

The chain carries TRBV28 and TRBJ1-5, with D possibly matching TRBD1 (6 bases). The germline V gene encodes CDR1 MDHEN and CDR2 SYDVKM. V dropped 8 bases and J dropped 3 bases, with 11 bases sitting between them. CDR3 length: 13 amino acids. CDR3 DNA sequence: TGTGCCAGCGTTAGGGGGAACAATCAGCCCCAGCATTTT. This encodes CASVRGNNQPQHF. Drawing the rest from reference TRBV28 and TRBJ1-5, the complete variable domain is DVKVTQSSRYLVKRTGEKVFLECVQDMDHENMFWYRQDPGLGLRLIYFSYDVKMKEKGDIPEGYSVSREKKERFSLILESASTNQTSMYLCASVRGNNQPQHFGDGTRLSIL.

The chain carries TRBV9 and TRBJ2-5; 13 nucleotides agree with TRBD2. This CDR3 has 17 residues. Germline V CDR1 and CDR2: SGDLS, YYNGEE. The V and J ends lost 0 bases and 3 bases, in that order; junction bases with no gene match: 5. The CDR3 protein is CASSVGGLAGRKETQYF. CDR3 nucleotides: TGTGCCAGCAGCGTAGGGGGACTAGCGGGGAGAAAAGAGACCCAGTACTTC.

This chain connects TRBV5-1 to TRBJ2-1, with 7 bases that match TRBD1. Germline lookup yields CDR1 SGHRS and CDR2 YFSETQ. The CDR3 runs to 16 residues. V was clipped by 4 bases and J by 0 bases; unmatched bases: 7. The CDR3 spells CASSGLGQSSYNEQFF. CDR3 coding DNA: TGCGCCAGCAGCGGCCTGGGACAGAGCTCCTACAATGAGCAGTTCTTC.